This TCR beta chain was retrieved from a study of blood T cell repertoires in COVID-19. Study context: The origin of the acute and convalescent COVID-19 samples was the United States, Italy and Spain.

In the authors' methods: How many nucleated cells were present was estimated from reference gene primer amplification. TCRdb's copy holds only in-frame clones and misses some; the assay was immunoSEQ multiplex PCR. V, J and clone size are those of that table, while D and trimming were read from the DNA. The sample has 240,000 or so clones, approximately 83% seen once. This CDR3 contains 14 residues. Germline CDR1 reads LGHDT; CDR2 reads YNNKEL (reference sequence). The trim removed 4 bases at V and 3 bases at J, leaving 3 bases unmatched. This receptor was obtained from a woman older than 75 with acute or convalescent COVID-19. The sequenced sample consisted of peripheral blood. V usage is TRBV3-1 (or the pseudogene TRBV3-2) and J usage is TRBJ2-7; 10 positions agree with TRBD2. CDR3 residues: CASSPGLASYEQYF. The CDR3 DNA sequence: TGTGCCAGCAGCCCGGGACTAGCGAGCTACGAGCAGTACTTC.